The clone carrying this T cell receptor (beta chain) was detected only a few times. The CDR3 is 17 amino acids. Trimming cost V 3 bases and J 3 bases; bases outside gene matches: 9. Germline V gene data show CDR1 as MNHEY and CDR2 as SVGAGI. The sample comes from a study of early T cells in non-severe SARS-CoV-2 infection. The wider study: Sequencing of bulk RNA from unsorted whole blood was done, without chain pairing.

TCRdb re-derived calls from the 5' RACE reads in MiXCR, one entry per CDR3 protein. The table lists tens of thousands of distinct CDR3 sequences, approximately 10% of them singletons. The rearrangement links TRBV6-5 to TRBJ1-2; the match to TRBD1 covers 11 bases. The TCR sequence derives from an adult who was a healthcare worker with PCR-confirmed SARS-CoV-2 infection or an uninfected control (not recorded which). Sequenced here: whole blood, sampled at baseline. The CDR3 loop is CASSYRSPGQGDYGYTF. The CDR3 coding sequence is TGTGCCAGCAGTTATCGCTCTCCGGGACAGGGGGACTATGGCTACACCTTC.